This T cell receptor beta chain was found in a study of T-cell reconstitution after alpha-beta-depleted transplantation in children. Study-level points and caveats: Diversity of TCRbeta at day 60 was high in some patients, arising from surviving recipient T cells and thymic progenitors.

Turning to this clonotype: What it recognizes is unknown.

This sample's TCRbeta library carried unique molecular identifier barcodes. TCRdb re-derived calls from the PCR reads in MiXCR, one entry per CDR3 protein. Altogether roughly 50,000 distinct CDR3 sequences are present, 44% being singletons, with the ten largest covering more than 95%. The V segment lost 5 bases and the J segment 0 bases; nucleotides outside the gene matches: 16. The CDR3 is 20 residues long. Germline V gene data show CDR1 as SGHAT and CDR2 as FQDESV (reference sequence). The sequencing used PBMCs, mostly from graft donor cells, collected 360 days after TCRalphabeta/CD19-depleted stem cell transplant. This chain joins TRBV11-1 and TRBJ2-1; the match to TRBD1 covers 10 bases. The sequence was obtained from a male patient aged 5 to 17 who had a stem cell transplant for acute lymphoblastic leukemia, so the T cells may come from the graft donor. CDR3 DNA: TGTGCCAGCAGCCGTCACCCCGGGACAGGGGCCATCTACTCCTACAATGAGCAGTTCTTC. It is translated as CASSRHPGTGAIYSYNEQFF.